These T cell receptor beta chains were read from a single sample in a study of shared clonotypes between healthy human individuals. The table came from immunoSEQ multiplex PCR; TCRdb's copy has only in-frame clones and leaves some out. The sample yields around 2.1 million clones, 90% to 97% seen once. The sequencing input was naive CD4+ T cells sorted from blood. The receptor set was obtained from a man between 18 and 35 years old in good health. Both conserved end residues are part of each CDR3. The D gene is left open where the match is weak. Rows give clone size only sometimes, using once, few, many, or a class for an expanded clone.

TRBV5-1	TRBJ2-7	.	.	TGCGCCAGCAGGGTGGACAGTGGTTTCTCCTACGAGCAGTACTTC	CASRVDSGFSYEQYF
TRBV7-8	TRBJ1-4	.	.	TGTGCCAGCAGCTTAGTTTTTGAAAAACTGTTTTTT	CASSLVFEKLFF
TRBV4-1	TRBJ1-5	.	.	TGCGCCAGCAGCCAAGACTGGGGAGTGAATCAGCCCCAGCATTTT	CASSQDWGVNQPQHF
TRBV9	TRBJ2-5	.	.	TGTGCCAGCAGTCGAGGCGGGGCTCAAGAGACCCAGTACTTC	CASSRGGAQETQYF
TRBV5-1	TRBJ2-5	.	.	TGCGCCAGCAGCTCCCCACGACAGGGGAGGGTGCAAGAGACCCAGTACTTC	CASSSPRQGRVQETQYF
TRBV10-1	TRBJ2-1	once	TRBD2	TGCGCCAGCAGTGAGTCAGGAGCGGGGGGCTCCTACAATGAGCAGTTCTTC	CASSESGAGGSYNEQFF
TRBV4-3	TRBJ1-3	.	.	TGCGCCAGCAGCCAAGATCGCTACTCTGGAAACACCATATATTTT	CASSQDRYSGNTIYF
TRBV2	TRBJ1-4	.	.	TGTGCCAGCAGTGTGGGTGAAAAACTGTTTTTT	CASSVGEKLFF
TRBV7-2	TRBJ2-3	.	.	TGTGCCAGCAGCTTAGCTGGTTTTGGCACAGATACGCAGTATTTT	CASSLAGFGTDTQYF
TRBV5-1	TRBJ2-3	.	TRBD2	TGCGCCAGCAGCTTGGTGGGGGGGAGTCCAGATACGCAGTATTTT	CASSLVGGSPDTQYF
TRBV18	TRBJ2-7	.	.	TGTGCCAGCTCAACAGGGCCTTACGAGCAGTACTTC	CASSTGPYEQYF
TRBV7-2	TRBJ2-2	.	.	TGTGCCAGCAGCCTAGTGAGACAGACCGGGGAGCTGTTTTTT	CASSLVRQTGELFF
TRBV6-1	TRBJ2-7	.	.	TGTGCCAGCAGTGAAAGGGGTTACGAGCAGTACTTC	CASSERGYEQYF
TRBV5-4	TRBJ1-2	.	.	TGTGCCAGCAGCTCCGGAGGGAACTATGGCTACACCTTC	CASSSGGNYGYTF
TRBV2	TRBJ1-6	.	.	TGTGCCAGCAGTGTCGCTAGGGGCGGTTCACCCCTCCACTTT	CASSVARGGSPLHF
TRBV9	TRBJ1-2	.	.	TGTGCCAGCAGCCCCCAGGGAGGCCTGAACTATGGCTACACCTTC	CASSPQGGLNYGYTF
TRBV18	TRBJ1-1	.	.	TGTGCCAGCTCACCCTCGGGGGTTGGGAACACTGAAGCTTTCTTT	CASSPSGVGNTEAFF
TRBV4-3	TRBJ2-7	.	.	TGCGCCAGCAGCCAAGTTTTCGGGGGCGAGCAGTACTTC	CASSQVFGGEQYF
TRBV5-1	TRBJ1-4	.	.	TGCGCCAGCAGCTTGGGTGCAGGGCTGGGAGAAAAACTGTTTTTT	CASSLGAGLGEKLFF
TRBV7-2	TRBJ2-7	.	TRBD1	TGTGCCAGCAGCACTCGACAGGGCCACTACGAGCAGTACTTC	CASSTRQGHYEQYF
TRBV5-1	TRBJ2-7	.	.	TGCGCCAGCAGCTTCCGAACCCAGGGCTTAGGGCAGTACTTC	CASSFRTQGLGQYF
TRBV19	TRBJ2-1	.	.	TGTGCCAGTACGGACTACTACAATGAGCAGTTCTTC	CASTDYYNEQFF
TRBV5-1	TRBJ2-2	.	.	TGCGCCAGCAGCTTGGACACAGGGAGTACCGGGGAGCTGTTTTTT	CASSLDTGSTGELFF
TRBV2	TRBJ1-5	.	.	TGTGCCAGCAGCCAGGAGGGGCTTAGCAATCAGCCCCAGCATTTT	CASSQEGLSNQPQHF
TRBV19	TRBJ1-4	few	TRBD1	TGTGCCAGTAGTCGAGGGACAGGCGCAACTAATGAAAAACTGTTTTTT	CASSRGTGATNEKLFF
TRBV10-3	TRBJ2-5	.	.	TGTGCCATCGGGCAGGACCAAGAGACCCAGTACTTC	CAIGQDQETQYF
TRBV19	TRBJ2-3	.	.	TGTGCCAGTAGGGAGGGGAGAAACACAGATACGCAGTATTTT	CASREGRNTDTQYF
TRBV4-3	TRBJ2-1	.	.	TGCGCCAGCAGCCACGGGGGCTCCTCCTACAATGAGCAGTTCTTC	CASSHGGSSYNEQFF
TRBV6-1	TRBJ1-5	.	.	TGTGCCAGCAGTGATAGGAGGAGTAGGAGCAATCAGCCCCAGCATTTT	CASSDRRSRSNQPQHF
TRBV7-2	TRBJ2-3	.	.	TGTGCCAGCAGCTTAGGACTGTTTCTCACAGATACGCAGTATTTT	CASSLGLFLTDTQYF
TRBV2	TRBJ2-7	.	.	TGTGCCAGCAGGGGACACCGCTCCTACGAGCAGTACTTC	CASRGHRSYEQYF
TRBV6-6	TRBJ2-7	once	.	TGTGCCAGCAGTTTCTTAGCCTACGAGCAGTACTTC	CASSFLAYEQYF
TRBV29-1	TRBJ2-5	.	TRBD1	TGCAGCGTAAGACAGGGGGCTTCGGCGAAACAAGAGACCCAGTACTTC	CSVRQGASAKQETQYF
TRBV2	TRBJ1-1	.	.	TGTGCCAGCAGTGAAAATATAGGGGAGGCTTTCTTT	CASSENIGEAFF
TRBV2	TRBJ2-1	.	TRBD1	TGTGCCAGCAAACGGACAGGGGGGAGTGAGCAGTTCTTC	CASKRTGGSEQFF